This TCR beta chain was sequenced in a study of radiotherapy plus CTLA-4 blockade in lung cancer. General observations from the study: Reports state that early shifts in blood T cell clones, with interferon-beta, best predicted response. TCR clones from tumors expanded in blood after radiotherapy plus ipilimumab.

The method was immunoSEQ multiplex PCR; TCRdb's version includes in-frame clones alone and lacks a portion of them. Among around 37,000 clones listed, roughly 79% were seen once. To note about this clone: Its antigen is not identified.

Looked up from germline, CDR1 is SGHRS and CDR2 is YFSETQ. The V and J ends lost 2 bases and 7 bases, in that order; junction bases with no gene match: 6. The CDR3 spans 15 residues. The sequence was obtained from a human donor with non-small cell lung cancer that progressed on radiotherapy plus ipilimumab. This chain links TRBV5-1 with TRBJ1-6; 7 nucleotides line up with TRBD1. The sample here was peripheral blood, taken from a patient treated with radiotherapy plus ipilimumab. The DNA for the CDR3 is TGCGCCAGCAGCTTAATTCAGGGGGACAATTCACCCCTCCACTTT. Protein product: CASSLIQGDNSPLHF.